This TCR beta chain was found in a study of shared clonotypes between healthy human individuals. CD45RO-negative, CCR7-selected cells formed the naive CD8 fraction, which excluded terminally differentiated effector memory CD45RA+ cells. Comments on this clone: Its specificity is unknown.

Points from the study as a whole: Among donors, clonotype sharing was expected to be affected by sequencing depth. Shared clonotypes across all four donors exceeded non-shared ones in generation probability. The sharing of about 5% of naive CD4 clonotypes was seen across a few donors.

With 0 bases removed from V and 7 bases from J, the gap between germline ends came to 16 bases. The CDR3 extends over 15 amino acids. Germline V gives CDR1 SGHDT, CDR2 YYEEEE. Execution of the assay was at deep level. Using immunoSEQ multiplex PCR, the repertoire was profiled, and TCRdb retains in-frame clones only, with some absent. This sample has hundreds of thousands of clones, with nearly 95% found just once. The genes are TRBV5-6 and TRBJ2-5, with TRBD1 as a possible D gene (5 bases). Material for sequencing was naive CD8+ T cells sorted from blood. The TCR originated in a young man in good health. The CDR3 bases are TGTGCCAGCAGCTTGGTAGCCCACGATCAGGGGACCCAGTACTTC. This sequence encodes CASSLVAHDQGTQYF.